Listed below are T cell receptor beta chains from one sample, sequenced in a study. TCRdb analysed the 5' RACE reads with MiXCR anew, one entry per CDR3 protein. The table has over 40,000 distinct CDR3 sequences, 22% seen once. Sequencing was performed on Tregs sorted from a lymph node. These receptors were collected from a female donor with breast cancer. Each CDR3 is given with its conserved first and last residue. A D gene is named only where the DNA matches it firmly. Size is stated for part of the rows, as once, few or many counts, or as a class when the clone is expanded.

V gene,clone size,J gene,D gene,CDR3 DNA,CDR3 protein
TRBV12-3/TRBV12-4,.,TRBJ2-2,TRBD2,TGTGCCAGCACCCCCGGGACTAGTTCGACCGGGGAGCTGTTTTTT,CASTPGTSSTGELFF
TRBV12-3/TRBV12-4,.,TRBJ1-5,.,TGTGCCAGCAGTTGGGGGAGCAATCAGCCCCAGCATTTT,CASSWGSNQPQHF
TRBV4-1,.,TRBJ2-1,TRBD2,TGCGCCAGCAGCCAAGATAAGGCACTAGCGGGAGGGCCGTTGATGGATGAGCAGTTCTTC,CASSQDKALAGGPLMDEQFF
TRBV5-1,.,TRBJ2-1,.,TGCGCCAGCAGCTACGAAGGCTATGAGCAGTTCTTC,CASSYEGYEQFF
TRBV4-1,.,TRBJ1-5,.,TGCGCCAGCAGCCCCGGCCCGCGGATCTATCAGCCCCAGCATTTT,CASSPGPRIYQPQHF
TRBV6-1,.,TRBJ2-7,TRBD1,TGTGCCAGCAGTGTTGGGACAGAATCCTCCTACGAGCAGTACTTC,CASSVGTESSYEQYF
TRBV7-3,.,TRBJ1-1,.,TGTGCCAGCAGCTCTCTACTGGGGGATAACACTGAAGCTTTCTTT,CASSSLLGDNTEAFF
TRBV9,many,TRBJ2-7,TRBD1,TGTGCCAGCAGCGCAGGGGGCGAGCAGTACTTC,CASSAGGEQYF
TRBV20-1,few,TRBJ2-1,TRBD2,TGCAGTGCTAGGGGGACTAGCGGACGCTCCTACAATGAGCAGTTCTTC,CSARGTSGRSYNEQFF
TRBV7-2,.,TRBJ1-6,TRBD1,TGTGCCAGCAGCGCCGGGACAGGGGTTTCACCCCTCCACTTT,CASSAGTGVSPLHF
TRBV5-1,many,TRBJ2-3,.,TGCGCCAGCAGCTTGGCAGGGGGCACAGATACGCAGTATTTT,CASSLAGGTDTQYF
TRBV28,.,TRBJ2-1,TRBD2,TGTGCCAGCAGTACTCGGCTAGCGGGAAATCGAGAGCAGTTCTTC,CASSTRLAGNREQFF
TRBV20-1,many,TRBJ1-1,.,TGCAGTGCCCCGGACCAGGGTACTGAAGCTTTCTTT,CSAPDQGTEAFF
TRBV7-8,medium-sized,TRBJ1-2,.,TGTGCCAGCAGCTTAAGGGGGGACTATGGCTACACCTTC,CASSLRGDYGYTF
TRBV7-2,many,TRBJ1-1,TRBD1,TGTGCCAGCAGCTTAGGGACAGGGGGCAACACTGAAGCTTTCTTT,CASSLGTGGNTEAFF
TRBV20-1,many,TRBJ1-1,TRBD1,TGCAGTGCTTCCCCTCGGGACAGAATGAACACTGAAGCTTTCTTT,CSASPRDRMNTEAFF
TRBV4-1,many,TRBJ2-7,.,TGCGCCAGCAGCCACATCGTCTCCTACGAGCAGTACTTC,CASSHIVSYEQYF
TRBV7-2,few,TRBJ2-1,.,TGTGCCAGGGCGCGAGGGCCTTATGAGCAGTTCTTC,CARARGPYEQFF
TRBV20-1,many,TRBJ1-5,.,TGCAGTGCTAGAGACCGTTGGAATCAGCCCCAGCATTTT,CSARDRWNQPQHF
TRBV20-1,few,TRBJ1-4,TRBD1,TGCAGTGCTAGAGATTCAGGGGGCGTTCTGGGTGAAAAACTGTTTTTT,CSARDSGGVLGEKLFF
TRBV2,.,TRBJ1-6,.,TGTGCCAGCAGTGGGCTCACCGGAGATTCACCCCTCCACTTT,CASSGLTGDSPLHF
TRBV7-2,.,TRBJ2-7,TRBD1,TGTGCCAGCAGCAATCTACAGGGGTACGAGCAGTACTTC,CASSNLQGYEQYF
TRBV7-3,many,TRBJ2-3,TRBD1,TGTGCCAGCAGCTTATCACTGACAGGGACCCTGTATTTT,CASSLSLTGTLYF
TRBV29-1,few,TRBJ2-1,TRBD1,TGCAGCGCGACAGGGTTGAGGTACAATGAGCAGTTCTTC,CSATGLRYNEQFF
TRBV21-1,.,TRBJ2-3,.,TGTGCCAGCAGCAACTACACAGATACGCAGTATTTT,CASSNYTDTQYF
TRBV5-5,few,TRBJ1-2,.,TGTGCCAGCAGCTACCCAGGGACTAACTATGGCTACACCTTC,CASSYPGTNYGYTF
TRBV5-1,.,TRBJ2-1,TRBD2,TGCGCCAGCAGCGAGACTAGCGGGATAGTCAATGAGCAGTTCTTC,CASSETSGIVNEQFF
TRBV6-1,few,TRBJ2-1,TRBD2,TGTGCCAGCAGGGGACTAGCGGGTCCCTCCTACAATGAGCAGTTCTTC,CASRGLAGPSYNEQFF
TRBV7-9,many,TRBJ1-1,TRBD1,TGTGCCAGCAGCCTACAGGGGGAAAGCACTGAAGCTTTCTTT,CASSLQGESTEAFF
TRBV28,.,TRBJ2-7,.,TGTGCCAGCCAACCGGGACTGGCCACCTACGAGCAGTACTTC,CASQPGLATYEQYF
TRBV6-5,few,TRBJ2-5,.,TGTGCCAGCAGTTCCCGATTAGCACCTCAAGAGACCCAGTACTTC,CASSSRLAPQETQYF
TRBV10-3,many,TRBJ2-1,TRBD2,TGTGCCACCACTAGCGCCAAGGCCTACAATGAGCAGTTCTTC,CATTSAKAYNEQFF
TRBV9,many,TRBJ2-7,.,TGTGCCAGCAGCGTGGACAGTCTGTCCTACGAGCAGTACTTC,CASSVDSLSYEQYF
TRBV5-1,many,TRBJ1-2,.,TGCGCCAGCAGCTCGCGGGACTCCGTCTATGGCTACACCTTC,CASSSRDSVYGYTF
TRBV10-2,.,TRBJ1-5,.,TGCGCCAGCAGCCCAACGAATAGGGTCCAGCCCCAGCATTTT,CASSPTNRVQPQHF
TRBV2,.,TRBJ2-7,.,TGTGCCAGCAGTGACGGCAGGGCCTACGAGCAGTACTTC,CASSDGRAYEQYF
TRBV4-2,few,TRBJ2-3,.,TGTGCCAGCAGCCAATGGGTCACGGGAGATACGCAGTATTTT,CASSQWVTGDTQYF
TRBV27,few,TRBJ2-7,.,TGTGCCAGCAGGCGACAGGCCGCGGATTACGAGCAGTACTTC,CASRRQAADYEQYF
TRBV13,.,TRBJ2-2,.,TGTGCCAGCAGTCGGCAGGAGAACACCGGGGAGCCGTTTTTT,CASSRQENTGEPFF
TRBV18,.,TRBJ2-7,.,TGTGCCAGCTCACCAGTCGCGCGCGAGCAGTACTTC,CASSPVAREQYF